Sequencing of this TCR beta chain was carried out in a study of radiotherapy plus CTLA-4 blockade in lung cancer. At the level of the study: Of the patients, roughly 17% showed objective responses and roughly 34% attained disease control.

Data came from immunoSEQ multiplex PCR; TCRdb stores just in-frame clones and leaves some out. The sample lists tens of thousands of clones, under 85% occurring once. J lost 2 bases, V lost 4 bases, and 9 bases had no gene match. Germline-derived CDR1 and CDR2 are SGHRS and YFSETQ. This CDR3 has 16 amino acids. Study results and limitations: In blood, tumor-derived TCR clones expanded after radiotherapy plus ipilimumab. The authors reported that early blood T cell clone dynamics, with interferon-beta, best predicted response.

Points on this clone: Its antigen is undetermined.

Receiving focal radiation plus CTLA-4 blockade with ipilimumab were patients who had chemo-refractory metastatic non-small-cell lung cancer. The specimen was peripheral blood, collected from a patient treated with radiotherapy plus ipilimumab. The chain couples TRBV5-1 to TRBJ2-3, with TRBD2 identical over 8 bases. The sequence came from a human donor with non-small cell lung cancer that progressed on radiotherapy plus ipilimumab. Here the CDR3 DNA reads TGCGCCAGCAGCCCGGGGATAGCGGGGCCCACAGATACGCAGTATTTT. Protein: CASSPGIAGPTDTQYF. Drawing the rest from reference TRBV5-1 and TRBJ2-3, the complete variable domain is KAGVTQTPRYLIKTRGQQVTLSCSPISGHRSVSWYQQTPGQGLQFLFEYFSETQRNKGNFPGRFSGRQFSNSRSEMNVSTLELGDSALYLCASSPGIAGPTDTQYFGPGTRLTVL.